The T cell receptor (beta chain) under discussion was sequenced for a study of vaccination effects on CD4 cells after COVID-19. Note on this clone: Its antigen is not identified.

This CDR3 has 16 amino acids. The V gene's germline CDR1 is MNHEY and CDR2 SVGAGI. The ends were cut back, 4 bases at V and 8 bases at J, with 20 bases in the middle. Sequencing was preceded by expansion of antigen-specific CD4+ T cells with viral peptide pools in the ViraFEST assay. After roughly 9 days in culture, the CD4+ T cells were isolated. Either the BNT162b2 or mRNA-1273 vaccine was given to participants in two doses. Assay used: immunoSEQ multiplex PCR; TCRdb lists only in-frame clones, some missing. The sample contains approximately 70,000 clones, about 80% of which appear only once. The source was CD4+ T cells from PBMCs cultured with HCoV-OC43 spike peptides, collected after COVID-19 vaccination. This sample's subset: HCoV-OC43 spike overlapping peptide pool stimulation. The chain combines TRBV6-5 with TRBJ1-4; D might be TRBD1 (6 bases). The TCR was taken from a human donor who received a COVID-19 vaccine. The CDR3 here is CASSLLGGQGREKLFF. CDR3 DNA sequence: TGTGCCAGCAGTTTACTCGGTGGGCAGGGGCGAGAAAAACTGTTTTTT.